The rows below give T cell receptor beta chains drawn from one sample of a study of blood T cell repertoires in COVID-19. Clones were read by immunoSEQ multiplex PCR, and TCRdb kept only the in-frame ones, dropping some. The sample holds about 150,000 clones, approximately 81% seen once. The sequenced material came from peripheral blood. The receptors were gathered from a human donor with acute or convalescent COVID-19. The donor label of this sample is uncertain. The CDR3 runs from the conserved cysteine through the conserved F or W. The order of the fields is D gene, J gene, clone size, V gene, CDR3 protein, CDR3 DNA. D genes are given only for firm matches. The size entry is marked missing in some rows and otherwise reads once, few, many or a size class.

d_gene: .
j_gene: TRBJ1-1
abundance: .
v_gene: TRBV28
CDR3aa: CASSLAQQGQEAFF
CDR3nt: TGTGCCAGCAGTTTGGCCCAACAGGGACAAGAAGCTTTCTTT

d_gene: .
j_gene: TRBJ1-2
abundance: .
v_gene: TRBV7-6
CDR3aa: CASSLESDAGFYGYTF
CDR3nt: TGTGCCAGCAGCTTAGAGAGCGACGCCGGGTTCTATGGCTACACCTTC

d_gene: .
j_gene: TRBJ2-5
abundance: .
v_gene: TRBV12-3/TRBV12-4
CDR3aa: CASSLGQSAQYF
CDR3nt: TGTGCCAGCAGTCTAGGACAGTCGGCCCAGTACTTC

d_gene: .
j_gene: TRBJ1-2
abundance: .
v_gene: TRBV1
CDR3aa: CTSSQESPRLTF
CDR3nt: TGCACCAGCAGCCAAGAATCCCCGAGGCTCACCTTC

d_gene: .
j_gene: TRBJ2-1
abundance: .
v_gene: TRBV12-3/TRBV12-4
CDR3aa: CASSSYNEQFF
CDR3nt: TGTGCCAGCAGTTCATACAATGAGCAGTTCTTC

d_gene: TRBD2
j_gene: TRBJ2-1
abundance: .
v_gene: TRBV30
CDR3aa: CAWSSLTSGGAYNEQFF
CDR3nt: TGTGCCTGGAGTAGTTTGACTAGCGGGGGGGCCTACAATGAGCAGTTCTTC

d_gene: TRBD1
j_gene: TRBJ1-6
abundance: .
v_gene: TRBV6-6
CDR3aa: CASSKDRVVSPLHF
CDR3nt: TGTGCCAGCAGTAAAGACAGGGTAGTATCACCCCTCCACTTT

d_gene: TRBD1
j_gene: TRBJ1-4
abundance: .
v_gene: TRBV2
CDR3aa: CASSETPNVGTELFF
CDR3nt: TGTGCCAGCAGCGAAACCCCGAACGTTGGGACAGAGCTGTTTTTT

d_gene: TRBD2
j_gene: TRBJ2-1
abundance: once
v_gene: TRBV29-1
CDR3aa: CSVVRAGGNNEQFF
CDR3nt: TGCAGCGTTGTAAGAGCGGGAGGCAACAATGAGCAGTTCTTC

d_gene: .
j_gene: TRBJ2-3
abundance: .
v_gene: TRBV6-6
CDR3aa: CASSTRDTTDTQYF
CDR3nt: TGTGCCAGCAGTACCCGGGACACCACAGATACGCAGTATTTT

d_gene: .
j_gene: TRBJ1-2
abundance: .
v_gene: TRBV7-2
CDR3aa: CASSSNGGAGGYTF
CDR3nt: TGTGCCAGCAGCTCCAACGGAGGGGCCGGTGGCTACACCTTC

d_gene: .
j_gene: TRBJ1-4
abundance: .
v_gene: TRBV7-2
CDR3aa: CASSLIYGRWEKLFF
CDR3nt: TGTGCCAGCAGCTTAATCTATGGTAGATGGGAAAAACTGTTTTTT

d_gene: TRBD1
j_gene: TRBJ1-1
abundance: once
v_gene: TRBV2
CDR3aa: CASTVGTGNTEAFF
CDR3nt: TGTGCCAGCACCGTTGGGACAGGGAACACTGAAGCTTTCTTT

d_gene: .
j_gene: TRBJ2-2
abundance: .
v_gene: TRBV5-1
CDR3aa: CASSLGPQGGTGELFF
CDR3nt: TGCGCCAGCAGCTTGGGGCCCCAAGGCGGGACCGGGGAGCTGTTTTTT